One and the same sample provided the 28 T cell receptor beta chains below, sequenced in a study of blood T cell repertoires in COVID-19 (dated by TCRdb to between 2020 and 2021). The receptor library was made with the immunoSEQ multiplex PCR assay. TCRdb retrieved this table from immuneACCESS and kept in-frame rearrangements only. Not all clones are present; in checked studies, unresolved V genes account for under half, and no reason is known for the remainder. Within this sample are some 100,000 clones, with almost 80% of them counted one time only. The ten largest account for about 12% of the sample. The specimen was peripheral blood. All receptors come from a woman between 65 and 79 years old with acute or convalescent COVID-19.

V usage is TRBV28 and J usage is TRBJ2-7; 7 bases align to TRBD1. Germline CDR1 MDHEN, CDR2 SYDVKM. With 3 bases clipped from V and 0 bases from J, the junction kept 14 bases outside the gene matches. This CDR3 has 18 amino acids. DNA of the CDR3: TGTGCCAGCAGTTTCCCCCCCCAGGACAGGCCGATCTCCTACGAGCAGTACGTC. Its protein product is CASSFPPQDRPISYEQYV.

The rearrangement joins TRBV19 to TRBJ2-3; 13 positions match TRBD2. Per the germline V gene, CDR1 is LNHDA and CDR2 is SQIVND (reference sequence). The V segment lost 5 bases and the J segment 0 bases; nucleotides outside the gene matches: 8. The length of the CDR3 is 18 residues. The CDR3 loop reads CASSGGTSGTPSTDTQYF. CDR3 coding DNA: TGTGCCAGTAGTGGGGGGACTAGCGGGACTCCTAGCACAGATACGCAGTATTTT.

This chain uses TRBV7-9 with TRBJ1-4; D possibly corresponds to TRBD1 (6 bases). Trimming shortened V by 4 bases and J by 10 bases, and 16 bases separated the two germline ends. Germline V gene sequence: CDR1 SEHNR, CDR2 FQNEAQ (reference sequence). The CDR3 covers 14 residues. CDR3: CASSSGAWDGKLFF. The CDR3 coding sequence is TGTGCCAGCAGCTCAGGGGCCTGGGATGGAAAACTGTTTTTT.

The rearrangement links TRBV30 to TRBJ2-5, with unresolved D. Germline assignment: CDR1 GTSNPN and CDR2 SVGIG (reference sequence). CDR3 size: 11 residues. The ends were cut back, 4 bases at V and 6 bases at J, with 9 bases in the middle. The CDR3 DNA sequence: TGTGCCTGGACTAGTATGAAGACCCAGTACTTC. This sequence encodes CAWTSMKTQYF.

CDR3 bases: TGTGCCAGCAGTGTTAGAGGAGTGAACACTGAAGCTTTCTTT. Protein sequence: CASSVRGVNTEAFF. The V call is TRBV2, the J call TRBJ1-1; D unclear. Germline loops: CDR1 SNHLY, CDR2 FYNNEI. V was shortened by 4 bases and J by 0 bases, with 9 bases between the two germline ends. CDR3 length: 14 amino acids.

Only one count was recorded for this clone. The rearrangement links TRBV9 to TRBJ2-7; TRBD2 agrees at 9 bases. Germline V gene data show CDR1 as SGDLS and CDR2 as YYNGEE. The V and J ends lost 2 bases and 0 bases, in that order; junction bases with no gene match: 12. The CDR3 loop spans 18 amino acids. The CDR3 DNA reads as TGTGCCAGCAGCGTCGGTATCGGCGGGGGGGCGGCCTCCTACGAGCAGTACTTC. Its translation is CASSVGIGGGAASYEQYF.

This clone came up once. V usage is TRBV9 and J usage is TRBJ2-3, with a tentative D call TRBD2 (7 bases). Per germline, CDR1 SGDLS and CDR2 YYNGEE. This CDR3 has 16 residues. Trimming took off 0 bases at V and 0 bases at J, with 11 bases between the two ends. This CDR3 reads CASSVVTGGSTDTQYF. The CDR3 region has the DNA TGTGCCAGCAGCGTAGTTACGGGGGGCAGCACAGATACGCAGTATTTT.

A few counts support this clone. The chain couples TRBV29-1 to TRBJ2-7; TRBD2 agrees at 10 bases. Germline V gives CDR1 SQVTM, CDR2 ANQGSEA. The CDR3 covers 13 residues. After removal of 6 bases from V and 7 bases from J, the junction contained 9 bases not matched to a gene. The CDR3, as DNA: TGCAGCGTCCTAAGCGGGGGGGCTAATGAGCAGTACGTC. Translation: CSVLSGGANEQYV.

The CDR3 DNA is TGTGCCAGCAGTTTGCAGACAGGGAATCGGTTTAAAAACACTGAAGCTTTCTTT. Amino acids: CASSLQTGNRFKNTEAFF. The chain recombines TRBV28 with TRBJ1-1; 7 bases are shared with TRBD1. The CDR3 covers 18 residues. Unmatched junction bases numbered 15, after V lost 3 bases and J lost 2 bases. The germline V gene has CDR1 MDHEN and CDR2 SYDVKM. The full variable domain, its missing parts supplied by reference TRBV28 and TRBJ1-1, is DVKVTQSSRYLVKRTGEKVFLECVQDMDHENMFWYRQDPGLGLRLIYFSYDVKMKEKGDIPEGYSVSREKKERFSLILESASTNQTSMYLCASSLQTGNRFKNTEAFFGQGTRLTVV.

The chain uses TRBV30 and TRBJ2-5, with D perhaps TRBD1 (5 bases). CDR3 size: 12 residues. The V gene lost 2 bases and the J gene lost 2 bases, with 6 bases spanning the gap. Germline V CDR1 and CDR2: GTSNPN, SVGIG (reference sequence). This CDR3 reads CAWSRGQETQYF. CDR3 bases: TGTGCCTGGAGTAGGGGTCAAGAGACCCAGTACTTC.

This sequence joins TRBV5-1 and TRBJ2-5; TRBD2 matches at 12 bases. The CDR3 has 19 amino acids. Unmatched junction bases numbered 12, after V lost 0 bases and J lost 3 bases. Looked up from germline, CDR1 is SGHRS and CDR2 is YFSETQ. This chain's CDR3 is CASSLGTSGGPQRKETQYF. The CDR3 nucleotides read TGCGCCAGCAGCTTGGGAACTAGCGGGGGGCCTCAACGCAAAGAGACCCAGTACTTC.

This clone was recorded a few times. This chain links TRBV5-4 with TRBJ2-3; maybe TRBD2 (6 bases). Germline-derived CDR1 and CDR2 are SGHNT and YYREEE (reference sequence). There are 15 residues in the CDR3. V was cut by 4 bases and J by 3 bases, with 15 bases left in between. The CDR3 DNA reads as TGTGCCAGCAGCCCAAAGCGGGCCTGGACAGATACGCAGTATTTT. It codes for CASSPKRAWTDTQYF.

The rearrangement joins TRBV5-8 to TRBJ1-5; weak D call: TRBD1 (5 bases). V lost 2 bases and J lost 4, with 7 bases in between. CDR1 and CDR2 (germline): SGHTS, YDEGEE. This CDR3 contains 13 residues. The CDR3, as DNA: TGTGCCAGCAGCTTATCAGGGAATCAGCCCCAGCATTTT. Translating gives CASSLSGNQPQHF. Supplemented by reference TRBV5-8 and TRBJ1-5, the full variable domain reads EAGVTQSPTHLIKTRGQQATLRCSPISGHTSVYWYQQALGLGLQFLLWYDEGEERNRGNFPPRFSGRQFPNYSSELNVNALELEDSALYLCASSLSGNQPQHFGDGTRLSIL.

The chain carries TRBV11-2 and TRBJ2-2, with a tentative D call TRBD1 (6 bases). Germline values: CDR1 SGHAT, CDR2 FQNNGV. The CDR3 contains 17 residues. Trimming shortened V by 3 bases and J by 6 bases, and 20 bases separated the two germline ends. For the CDR3, the DNA is TGTGCCAGCAGCTTTGTGACTGGGGGCTTTAAGGCCGGGGAGCTGTTTTTT. It codes for CASSFVTGGFKAGELFF.

The chain is built from TRBV19 and TRBJ1-2, with 7 bases that match TRBD1. The germline gives CDR1 LNHDA, CDR2 SQIVND (reference sequence). The ends lost 6 bases at V and 0 bases at J; junction bases unmatched: 4. The CDR3 runs to 14 residues. The CDR3 is CASRDRPPNYGYTF. The CDR3 DNA reads as TGTGCCAGTAGGGACAGGCCTCCTAACTATGGCTACACCTTC.

This clone is judged medium-sized. The J gene is TRBJ2-2, the V gene TRBV9; tentative D call: TRBD1 (5 bases). CDR1 and CDR2 from the germline V gene are SGDLS and YYNGEE. The CDR3 contains 16 residues. V was trimmed by 2 bases and J by 9 bases, leaving 20 bases between them. The CDR3 protein is CASSVSSKGVPRELFF. CDR3 sequence (DNA): TGTGCCAGCAGCGTGTCCTCCAAAGGGGTTCCCAGGGAGCTGTTTTTT.

This chain links TRBV10-3 with TRBJ1-3; perhaps TRBD1 as D (6 bases). CDR3 length: 15 residues. CDR1 is ENHRY and CDR2 is SYGVKD in the germline V gene. Trimming removed 0 bases at V and 3 bases at J, with 9 bases between. The CDR3, as DNA: TGTGCCATCAGTGAGTCTGGCAGGGGTGGAAACACCATATATTTT. Its protein is CAISESGRGGNTIYF.

This chain links TRBV5-6 with TRBJ2-5, with unresolved D. The CDR3 is made up of 13 amino acids. Trimming stripped 0 bases from V and 5 bases from J, with 8 bases between. CDR1 and CDR2 from the germline V gene are SGHDT and YYEEEE. DNA of the CDR3: TGTGCCAGCAGCTTGGGCAGGTGGGAGACCCAGTACTTC. This encodes CASSLGRWETQYF. Drawing the rest from reference TRBV5-6 and TRBJ2-5, the complete variable domain is DAGVTQSPTHLIKTRGQQVTLRCSPKSGHDTVSWYQQALGQGPQFIFQYYEEEERQRGNFPDRFSGHQFPNYSSELNVNALLLGDSALYLCASSLGRWETQYFGPGTRLLVL.

This chain connects TRBV29-1 to TRBJ1-2; D not resolved. The germline V gene has CDR1 SQVTM and CDR2 ANQGSEA. Trimming removed 2 bases at V and 4 bases at J, with 8 bases between. The CDR3 is made up of 12 amino acids. The DNA of the CDR3 is TGCAGCGTTGAAACGGTCTCCTATGGCTACACCTTC. It codes for CSVETVSYGYTF. The whole variable domain, filled in from reference TRBV29-1 and TRBJ1-2, reads SAVISQKPSRDICQRGTSLTIQCQVDSQVTMMFWYRQQPGQSLTLIATANQGSEATYESGFVIDKFPISRPNLTFSTLTVSNMSPEDSSIYLCSVETVSYGYTFGSGTRLTVV.

V and J are TRBV7-2 and TRBJ2-1; D is perhaps TRBD1 (7 bases). This CDR3 region has 15 residues. Germline V gives CDR1 SGHTA, CDR2 FQGNSA. V gave up 2 bases and J gave up 7 bases, with 15 bases separating them. In DNA form, the CDR3 reads TGTGCCAGCAGCTTATTTTTGCAGGGGGGTAATGAGCAGTTCTTC. As protein: CASSLFLQGGNEQFF.

V usage is TRBV29-1 and J usage is TRBJ2-1; D is perhaps TRBD1 (6 bases). CDR1 SQVTM and CDR2 ANQGSEA come from the germline V gene. The CDR3 sequence is 14 residues long. Trimming removed 3 bases from V and 1 base from J, with 10 bases in between. CDR3 nucleotide sequence: TGCAGCGTTGACAGGCAGGGGTCCTACAATGAGCAGTTCTTC. Translated: CSVDRQGSYNEQFF.

The chain is built from TRBV7-2 and TRBJ2-1, with 9 bases matching TRBD1. Losses at the gene ends were 2 bases for V and 9 bases for J; bases not matched to a gene: 8. CDR3 length: 15 amino acids. Germline CDR1 SGHTA, CDR2 FQGNSA. The DNA for the CDR3 is TGTGCCAGCAGCTTAACGTGGGACAGGGTGGGTGAGCAGTTCTTC. Protein sequence: CASSLTWDRVGEQFF.

The chain uses TRBV6-2 or TRBV6-3 and TRBJ1-6; the D is unclear. This CDR3 has 15 residues. The germline V gene encodes CDR1 MNHEY and CDR2 SVGEGT. V gave up 0 bases and J gave up 3 bases, with 6 bases separating them. CDR3 sequence: CASSYSGVYNSPLHF. The CDR3 nucleotides are TGTGCCAGCAGTTACTCCGGGGTCTATAATTCACCCCTCCACTTT.

This clone was seen just once. J is TRBJ2-3 and V is TRBV4-3; 10 bases are a match to TRBD2. The germline CDR1 and CDR2 sequences are LGHNA and YSLEER. V shed 5 bases, J shed 1 base, and the junction held 6 bases outside the gene matches. The CDR3 covers 16 residues. For the CDR3, the DNA is TGCGCCAGCAGCACCAGGCTAGCGGGAGGCACAGATACGCAGTATTTT. Its protein product is CASSTRLAGGTDTQYF.

The chain is built from TRBV5-8 and TRBJ1-2; D not certain. Trimming left V 4 bases short and J 2 bases short, with 9 bases between. The CDR3 loop spans 13 amino acids. Germline V gene data show CDR1 as SGHTS and CDR2 as YDEGEE. CDR3 sequence reads: CASSRGGNYGYTF. The CDR3 coding sequence is TGTGCCAGCAGCCGGGGTGGGAACTATGGCTACACCTTC.

The V call is TRBV18, the J call TRBJ1-5, with D uncertain. Deletions cut 3 bases from V and 0 bases from J, with 9 bases between. The CDR3 totals 15 residues. Germline V gene sequence: CDR1 KGHSH, CDR2 LQKENI. CDR3 sequence reads: CASSPSQYSNQPQHF. The CDR3 DNA reads as TGTGCCAGCTCACCGAGTCAATATAGCAATCAGCCCCAGCATTTT.

The genes are TRBV7-2 and TRBJ2-3, with a weak D call TRBD2 (6 bases). V lost 2 bases and J 2 bases, leaving 11 bases between the germline ends. Germline V gene sequence: CDR1 SGHTA, CDR2 FQGNSA. This CDR3 has 15 amino acids. CDR3 bases: TGTGCCAGCAGCTTACCGGGGGACCTCACAGATACGCAGTATTTT. This translates into CASSLPGDLTDTQYF.

In its sample, this clone was seen once. The chain couples TRBV2 to TRBJ2-5; 9 bases match TRBD1. Germline CDR1 reads SNHLY; CDR2 reads FYNNEI. The CDR3 covers 14 residues. The ends lost 6 bases at V and 5 bases at J; junction bases unmatched: 7. The CDR3 spells CASSERTGVETQYF. CDR3 sequence (DNA): TGTGCCAGCAGCGAACGGACAGGGGTGGAGACCCAGTACTTC.